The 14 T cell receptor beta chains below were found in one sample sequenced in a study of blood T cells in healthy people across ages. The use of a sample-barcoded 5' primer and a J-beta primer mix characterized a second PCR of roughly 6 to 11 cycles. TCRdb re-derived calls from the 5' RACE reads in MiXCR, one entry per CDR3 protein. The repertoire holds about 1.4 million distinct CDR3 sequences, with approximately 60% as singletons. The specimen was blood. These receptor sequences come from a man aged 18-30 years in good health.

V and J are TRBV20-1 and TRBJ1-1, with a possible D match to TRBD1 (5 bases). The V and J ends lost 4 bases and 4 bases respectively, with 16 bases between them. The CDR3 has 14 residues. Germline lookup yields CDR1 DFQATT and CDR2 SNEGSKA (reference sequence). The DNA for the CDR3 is TGCAGTGCTACCTCCGGACGTGGGGGCACTGAAGCTTTCTTT. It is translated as CSATSGRGGTEAFF.

CDR3 nucleotides: TGTGCCAGCAGCATAGGAAGGGACGGGGAGCTGTTTTTT. Its protein product is CASSIGRDGELFF. J is TRBJ2-2 and V is TRBV10-3, with no clear D. Trimming left V 10 bases short and J 7 bases short, with 16 bases between. Germline V lookup: CDR1 ENHRY, CDR2 SYGVKD. This CDR3 spans 13 amino acids.

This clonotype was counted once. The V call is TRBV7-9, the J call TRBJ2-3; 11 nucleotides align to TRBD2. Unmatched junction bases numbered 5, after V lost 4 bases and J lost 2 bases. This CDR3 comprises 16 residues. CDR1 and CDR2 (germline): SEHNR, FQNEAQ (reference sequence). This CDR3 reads CASSSSGRSITDTQYF. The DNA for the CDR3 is TGTGCCAGCAGCTCTAGCGGGAGGAGCATCACAGATACGCAGTATTTT.

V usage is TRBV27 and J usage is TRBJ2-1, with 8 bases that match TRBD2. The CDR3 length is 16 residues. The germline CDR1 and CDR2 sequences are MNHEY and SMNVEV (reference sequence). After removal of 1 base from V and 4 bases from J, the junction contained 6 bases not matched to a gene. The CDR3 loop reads CASSLWGGRLYNEQFF. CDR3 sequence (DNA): TGTGCCAGCAGTTTATGGGGCGGGAGGCTGTACAATGAGCAGTTCTTC.

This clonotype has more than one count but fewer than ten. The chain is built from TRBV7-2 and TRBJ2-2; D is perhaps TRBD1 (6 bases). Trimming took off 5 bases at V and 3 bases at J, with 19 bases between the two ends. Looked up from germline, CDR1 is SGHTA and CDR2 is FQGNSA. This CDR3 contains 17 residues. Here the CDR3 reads CASSLRVGARYTGELFF. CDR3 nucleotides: TGTGCCAGCAGCCTACGGGTGGGGGCGCGGTACACCGGGGAGCTGTTTTTT.

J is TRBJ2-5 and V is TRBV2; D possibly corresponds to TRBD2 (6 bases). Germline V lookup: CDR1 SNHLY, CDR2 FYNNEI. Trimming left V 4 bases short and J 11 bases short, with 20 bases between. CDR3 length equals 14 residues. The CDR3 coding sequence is TGTGCCAGCAGTGGGGGGACTCCCCTTGTTGAGCAGTACTTC. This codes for CASSGGTPLVEQYF.

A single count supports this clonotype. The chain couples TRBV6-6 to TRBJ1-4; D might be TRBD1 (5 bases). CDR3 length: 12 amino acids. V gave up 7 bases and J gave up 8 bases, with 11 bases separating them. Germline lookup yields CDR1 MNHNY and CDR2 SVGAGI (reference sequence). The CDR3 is CASTGLGEKLFF. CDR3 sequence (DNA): TGTGCCAGCACGGGACTTGGGGAAAAACTGTTTTTT.

CDR3 in amino acids: CASSWRATQGTTEAFF. DNA of the CDR3: TGTGCCAGCAGCTGGCGAGCTACACAGGGGACCACTGAAGCTTTCTTT. The V and J genes are TRBV11-2 and TRBJ1-1; 7 bases agree with TRBD1. Germline-derived CDR1 and CDR2 are SGHAT and FQNNGV. The length of the CDR3 is 16 residues. The J segment lost 4 bases and the V segment lost 4 bases, leaving 12 bases of the junction unmatched.

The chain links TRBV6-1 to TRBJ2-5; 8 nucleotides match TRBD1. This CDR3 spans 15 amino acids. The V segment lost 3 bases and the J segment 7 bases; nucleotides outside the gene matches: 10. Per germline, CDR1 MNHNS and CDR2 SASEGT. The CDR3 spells CASSDWTGNSPTQYF. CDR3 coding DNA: TGTGCCAGCAGTGACTGGACAGGGAACTCCCCGACCCAGTACTTC.

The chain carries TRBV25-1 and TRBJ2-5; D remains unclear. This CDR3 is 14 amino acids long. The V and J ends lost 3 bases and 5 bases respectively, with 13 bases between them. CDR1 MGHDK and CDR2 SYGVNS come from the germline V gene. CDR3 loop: CASSDVGQAETQYF. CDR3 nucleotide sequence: TGTGCCAGCAGTGACGTAGGGCAGGCGGAGACCCAGTACTTC.

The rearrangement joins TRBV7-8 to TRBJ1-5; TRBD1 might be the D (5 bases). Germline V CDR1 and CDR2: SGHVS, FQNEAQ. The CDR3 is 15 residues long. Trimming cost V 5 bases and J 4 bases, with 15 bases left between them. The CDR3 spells CASSVGGEGNQPQHF. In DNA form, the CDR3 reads TGTGCCAGCAGCGTGGGCGGTGAGGGGAATCAGCCCCAGCATTTT.

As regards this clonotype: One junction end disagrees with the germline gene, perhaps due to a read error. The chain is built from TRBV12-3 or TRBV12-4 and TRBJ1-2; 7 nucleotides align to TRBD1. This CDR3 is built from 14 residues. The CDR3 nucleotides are TGTGCCAGCATCCATCAGACAGGGAACTATGGCTACACCTTT. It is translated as CASIHQTGNYGYTF.

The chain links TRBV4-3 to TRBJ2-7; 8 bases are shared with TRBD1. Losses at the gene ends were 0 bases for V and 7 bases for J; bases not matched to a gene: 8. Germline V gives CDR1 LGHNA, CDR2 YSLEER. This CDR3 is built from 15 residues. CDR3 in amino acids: CASSQETGGPLEQYF. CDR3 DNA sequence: TGCGCCAGCAGCCAAGAAACAGGGGGGCCCTTGGAGCAGTACTTC.

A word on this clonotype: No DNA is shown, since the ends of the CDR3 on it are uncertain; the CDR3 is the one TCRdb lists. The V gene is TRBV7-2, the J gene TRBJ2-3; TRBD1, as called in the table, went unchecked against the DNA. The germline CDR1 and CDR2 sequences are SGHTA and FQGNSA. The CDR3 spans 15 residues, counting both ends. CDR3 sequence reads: CASSFGRGTTDTRYF.